Reported below is one T cell receptor beta chain. This sample is part of a study of technical replicates of blood from a handful of donors. The V and J ends lost 6 bases and 6 bases respectively, with 24 bases between them. The germline V gene has CDR1 KGHSH and CDR2 LQKENI. CDR3 size: 16 residues. Some clones are missing from TCRdb's copy, which holds only in-frame ones; the method was immunoSEQ multiplex PCR. The data contain about 62,000 clones, around 87% of them singletons. This sequence originates from a human donor in good health. Some clones in this sample may be carry-over from other donors' samples. The chain uses TRBV18 and TRBJ2-7; weak D call: TRBD2 (6 bases). Sequenced material: PBMCs. CDR3 bases: TGTGCCAGCTCTCGACTCGACAGCGGGCGACCGGGCGAGCAGTACTTC. Translated: CASSRLDSGRPGEQYF.